The text below deals with one T cell receptor (beta chain). Its matching antigen is unknown. The sample originates from a study of OX40 agonist ivuxolimab in advanced cancers. Method: immunoSEQ multiplex PCR; TCRdb's copy keeps in-frame clones and lacks some. The sample has about 73,000 clones, approximately 90% seen once. The CDR3 contains 14 residues. CDR1 SGHVS and CDR2 FNYEAQ come from the germline V gene. The junction had 5 bases not matched to a gene; V was cut back by 5 bases and J by 6 bases. Study results and limitations: Blood T cells, both CD4+ and CD8+, expanded clonally by week 6 at 0.1 to 3.0 mg/kg. Averaged across samples, CD8+ T cells carried more expanded clones than CD4+ did. Not determined was the antigen specificity of the expanded peripheral T cells.

This specimen was CD4+ or CD8+ T cells sorted from blood, taken in a trial of the OX40 agonist ivuxolimab. The sequence was obtained from an adult with an advanced solid tumor such as melanoma, head and neck, liver or kidney cancer. J is TRBJ2-1 and V is TRBV7-6; 9 bases map to TRBD2. Here the CDR3 reads CASSPISGSNEQFF. In nucleotides, the CDR3 is TGTGCCAGCAGCCCGATTAGCGGGAGCAATGAGCAGTTCTTC.